What follows is one T cell receptor (beta chain) and its context. Its target is not known. The sample is drawn from a study of persistence of HIV-infected CD4 T cells. Nonspecific anti-CD3/anti-CD28 bead stimulation represents the broad CD4+ T cell repertoire. Sorting of responding CD4+ T cells relied on upregulated CD40 ligand together with CD69. The libraries were made with immunoSEQ version 4 in survey mode. Only in-frame clones appear in the TCRdb table, and some are missing; sequencing was by immunoSEQ multiplex PCR. The sample records 35,000 to 45,000 clones, around 90% being singletons. This CDR3 comprises 12 residues. Trimming took 5 bases from V and 6 from J, leaving 11 bases between them.

J is TRBJ2-7 and V is TRBV12-3 or TRBV12-4, with D unresolved. This clonotype was obtained from an adult man with HIV who was CMV-seropositive. The sequencing here drew on CD4+ T cells sorted from PBMCs after approximately 19-hour stimulation, taken from a patient who received antiretroviral therapy. The CDR3 sequence: CASSPYLGEQYF. The CDR3 DNA is TGTGCCAGCAGTCCCTACCTCGGCGAGCAGTACTTC.